The entry below describes one T cell receptor (beta chain). This CDR3 has 14 residues. The germline V gene has CDR1 SGHTA and CDR2 FQGNSA. V shed 1 base and J shed 8 bases, with 14 bases lying between them. Produced via immunoSEQ multiplex PCR; TCRdb's table is partial and in-frame only. The sample consists of about 180,000 clones, approximately 85% of them appearing once. The source of the sample is a study of blood T cell repertoires in COVID-19. The sample consisted of peripheral blood. This TCR was recovered from a man aged 55 to 70 with acute or convalescent COVID-19. The chain uses TRBV7-2 and TRBJ1-2, with D tentatively TRBD1 (6 bases). The CDR3 loop is CASSLGTVPGGYTF. CDR3 nucleotide sequence: TGTGCCAGCAGCTTAGGGACAGTCCCGGGGGGCTACACCTTC.